The rows below give T cell receptor beta chains drawn from one sample of a study of lymphopenia after photon versus proton radiotherapy. Sequencing used immunoSEQ multiplex PCR; TCRdb keeps in-frame clones, though not all of them. The data show over 9,500 clones, about 88% seen once. The starting material was peripheral blood, obtained from a patient treated with photon-based radiotherapy. The receptors were sampled from a man aged 60 to 75 with pancreatic cancer. Each CDR3 is given with its conserved first and last residue. The D gene is left open where the match is weak. Size is omitted from some rows. Given values are once, few, many or a class for expanded clones.

abundance,d_gene,j_gene,len,v_gene,CDR3nt,CDR3aa
.,.,TRBJ2-1,15,TRBV7-2,TGTGCCAGCAGCTTAGCGTCAGGGGATCGGTCCGAGCAGTTCTTC,CASSLASGDRSEQFF
.,.,TRBJ2-7,15,TRBV2,TGTGCCAGCAGTGAAGCGCACGGGGGGCTCTACGAGCAGTACTTC,CASSEAHGGLYEQYF
.,.,TRBJ2-5,15,TRBV13,TGTGCCAGCAGCGCTTATGGCTGGGGTGAAGAGACCCAGTACTTC,CASSAYGWGEETQYF
.,.,TRBJ1-1,12,TRBV29-1,TGCAGCTCACGCAGGGATTCCACTGAAGCTTTCTTT,CSSRRDSTEAFF
.,TRBD1,TRBJ2-7,14,TRBV29-1,TGCAGCGTCCGACAGGGGACTCGGTCCTACGAGCAGTACTTC,CSVRQGTRSYEQYF
.,.,TRBJ1-1,14,TRBV2,TGTGCCAGCAGTGAAGGGGGGGGCCGGACTGAAGCTTTCTTT,CASSEGGGRTEAFF
.,.,TRBJ2-3,18,TRBV7-9,TGTGCCAGCAGCTTAAGTCTTAGTGAGGCAGGCCCTAGAAATACGCAGTATTTT,CASSLSLSEAGPRNTQYF
.,TRBD1,TRBJ1-2,13,TRBV2,TGTGCCAGCTCGACGGGACAGGACTATGGCTACACCTTC,CASSTGQDYGYTF
.,.,TRBJ2-1,14,TRBV6-5,TGTGCCAGCAGTTCGTCCAGGGCCGGCAATGAGCAGTTCTTC,CASSSSRAGNEQFF
.,TRBD2,TRBJ2-1,15,TRBV7-2,TGTGCCAGCAGATTAGGGCTAGCGGGGCGCAATGAGCAGTTCTTC,CASRLGLAGRNEQFF
.,.,TRBJ1-1,13,TRBV5-1,TGCGCCAGCAGCTTGGAACAACCTCTTGAAGCTTTCTTT,CASSLEQPLEAFF
few,.,TRBJ1-1,15,TRBV30,TGTGCCTGGAGGCATGGGACCCTTTGGGGCACTGAAGCTTTCTTT,CAWRHGTLWGTEAFF
.,.,TRBJ1-6,13,TRBV11-2,TGTGCCAGCAGCTCCAATCGCAATTCACCCCTCCACTTT,CASSSNRNSPLHF
.,.,TRBJ2-4,16,TRBV19,TGTGCCAGTAGTATGTTTCATGGGATAGCCAAAAACATTCAGTACTTC,CASSMFHGIAKNIQYF
.,.,TRBJ1-2,14,TRBV18,TGTGCCAGCTCCAAAGGGTTCGAAGACTATGGCTACACCTTC,CASSKGFEDYGYTF
.,.,TRBJ1-1,13,TRBV30,TGTGCCTGGAGTGTTAAAGGGGTGGCTGAAGCTTTCTTT,CAWSVKGVAEAFF
.,.,TRBJ2-2,15,TRBV6-1,TGTGCCAGCAGTGAAGGTGTTGGGGTTACCGGGGAGCTGTTTTTT,CASSEGVGVTGELFF
.,.,TRBJ2-3,16,TRBV5-1,TGCGCCAGCAGCTTGGGGCAGTTCTCTAGCACAGATACGCAGTATTTT,CASSLGQFSSTDTQYF
.,.,TRBJ2-6,17,TRBV27,TGTGCCATCCCGCCGCGAGTTTTTTGCTCTGGGGCCAACGTCCTGACTTTC,CAIPPRVFCSGANVLTF
.,.,TRBJ1-2,15,TRBV6-5,TGTGCCAGCAGTTCTTGGGGGTCCGTCGCTGGAGGCTACACCTTC,CASSSWGSVAGGYTF
.,TRBD2,TRBJ2-1,16,TRBV7-8,TGTGCCAGCAGCCAACAGCGGGGGGGACTATACAATGAGCAGTTCTTC,CASSQQRGGLYNEQFF
few,TRBD1,TRBJ1-6,15,TRBV18,TGTGCCAGCTCACCGGACAGGGTGGCTAATTCACCCCTCCACTTT,CASSPDRVANSPLHF
.,.,TRBJ1-1,15,TRBV5-1,TGCGCCAGCAGCTTGGTTGTCCTAGGGGACACTGAAGCTTTCTTT,CASSLVVLGDTEAFF
.,TRBD1,TRBJ2-7,12,TRBV29-1,TGCAGCGTTGACACAGGGGGCTTCGAGCAGTACTTC,CSVDTGGFEQYF
.,.,TRBJ2-3,15,TRBV30,TGTGCCTGGAGTGTACGATCGAGATCCACAGATACGCAGTATTTT,CAWSVRSRSTDTQYF
.,TRBD2,TRBJ2-5,14,TRBV5-1,TGCGCCAGCCAGACTAGCGGGGGGATGGAGACCCAGTACTTC,CASQTSGGMETQYF
.,.,TRBJ2-6,17,TRBV5-6,TGTGCCAGCAGCTTGGGAGGGGGTGCGACTGGGGCCAACGTCCTGACTTTC,CASSLGGGATGANVLTF
.,.,TRBJ2-5,16,TRBV30,TGTGCCTGGAGTTCTTTGGCCCGAAAACGGGGGGAGACCCAGTACTTC,CAWSSLARKRGETQYF
once,.,TRBJ1-1,15,TRBV6-1,TGTGCCAGCACCCGAAGTCGGCAGGGAGCCACTGAAGCTTTCTTT,CASTRSRQGATEAFF
.,.,TRBJ1-5,12,TRBV5-8,TGTGCCAGCAGACGGGGGTCTCAGCCCCAGCATTTT,CASRRGSQPQHF
.,TRBD1,TRBJ1-6,16,TRBV5-6,TGTGCCAGCAGCTTGTTCCGGACAGGGTCGGAGCCGGCCCTCCACTTT,CASSLFRTGSEPALHF
.,.,TRBJ1-2,14,TRBV30,TGTGCCTGGAGTGTACAGGGATTCCTCTCTGGCTACACCTTC,CAWSVQGFLSGYTF
.,.,TRBJ1-1,13,TRBV7-9,TGTGCCAGCAGCTTTTCCGATGACACTGAAGCTTTCTTT,CASSFSDDTEAFF
.,TRBD1,TRBJ1-3,17,TRBV5-1,TGCGCCAGCAGCTTGAGGACAGGAGAGAGCTCTGGAAACACCATATATTTT,CASSLRTGESSGNTIYF
few,TRBD2,TRBJ2-5,16,TRBV9,TGTGCCAGCAGCGTAGATGGACTAGCGGGGGGGGAGACCCAGTACTTC,CASSVDGLAGGETQYF
.,.,TRBJ1-4,14,TRBV2,TGTGCCAGCAACAGGGTCGGACCTAATGAAAAACTGTTTTTT,CASNRVGPNEKLFF
.,.,TRBJ2-3,16,TRBV5-4,TGTGCCAGCAGCTCGGAACAGGGACCTAGCACAGATACGCAGTATTTT,CASSSEQGPSTDTQYF
.,.,TRBJ2-7,14,TRBV15,TGTGCCACCAGCAGAGCGGGGGGCCCGTACGAGCAGTACTTC,CATSRAGGPYEQYF
.,.,TRBJ1-1,14,TRBV7-8,TGTGCCAGCAGCTTAGTAAGGACAAACACTGAAGCTTTCTTT,CASSLVRTNTEAFF
.,TRBD1,TRBJ1-2,12,TRBV9,TGTGCCAGCAGGGGACAGGGCGATGGCTACACCTTC,CASRGQGDGYTF
.,TRBD1,TRBJ2-1,14,TRBV5-6,TGTGCCAGCAGCTTGGGAGGGGGCAGGAATGAGCAGTTCTTC,CASSLGGGRNEQFF
.,.,TRBJ2-3,16,TRBV5-1,TGCGCCAGCAGCCCTTCCACTAGTTACTACACAGATACGCAGTATTTT,CASSPSTSYYTDTQYF